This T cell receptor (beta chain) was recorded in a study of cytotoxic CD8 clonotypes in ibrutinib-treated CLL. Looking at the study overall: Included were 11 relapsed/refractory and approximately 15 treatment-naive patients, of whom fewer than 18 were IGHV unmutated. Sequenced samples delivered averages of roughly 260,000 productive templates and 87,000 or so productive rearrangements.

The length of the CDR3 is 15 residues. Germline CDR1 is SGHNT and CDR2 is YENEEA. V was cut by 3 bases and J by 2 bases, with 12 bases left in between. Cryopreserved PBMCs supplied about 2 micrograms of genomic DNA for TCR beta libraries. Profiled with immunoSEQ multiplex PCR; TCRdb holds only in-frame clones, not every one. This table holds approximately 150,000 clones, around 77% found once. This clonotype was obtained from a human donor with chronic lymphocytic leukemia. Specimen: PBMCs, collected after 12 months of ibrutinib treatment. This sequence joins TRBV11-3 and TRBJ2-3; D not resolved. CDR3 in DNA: TGTGCCAGCAGCTTGGATCCGATCACCACAGATACGCAGTATTTT. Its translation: CASSLDPITTDTQYF.